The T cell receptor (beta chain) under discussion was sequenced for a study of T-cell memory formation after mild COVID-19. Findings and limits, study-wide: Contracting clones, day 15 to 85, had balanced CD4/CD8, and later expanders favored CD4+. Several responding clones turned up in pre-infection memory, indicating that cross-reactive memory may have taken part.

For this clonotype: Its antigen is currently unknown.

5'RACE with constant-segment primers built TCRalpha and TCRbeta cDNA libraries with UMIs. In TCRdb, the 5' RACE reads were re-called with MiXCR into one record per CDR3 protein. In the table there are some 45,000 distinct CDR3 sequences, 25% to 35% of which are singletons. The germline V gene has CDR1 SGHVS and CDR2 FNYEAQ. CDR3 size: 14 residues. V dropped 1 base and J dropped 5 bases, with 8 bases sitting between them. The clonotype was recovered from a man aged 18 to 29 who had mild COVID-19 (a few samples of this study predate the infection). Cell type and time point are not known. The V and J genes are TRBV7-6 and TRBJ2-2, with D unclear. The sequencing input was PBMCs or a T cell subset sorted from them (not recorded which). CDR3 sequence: CASSLVAVTGELFF. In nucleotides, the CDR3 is TGTGCCAGCAGCTTAGTAGCCGTGACCGGGGAGCTGTTTTTT.